These T cell receptor beta chains were read from a single sample in a study of cytomegalovirus exposure and HLA in healthy donors. Libraries were prepared by immunoSEQ multiplex PCR; TCRdb keeps only in-frame clonotypes and omits some of them. Seen here are 150,000 to 200,000 clones, approximately 75% observed once, and the top ten hold about 1.6%. Sequencing used PBMCs. Receptors originate from a girl aged 5 to 17 in good health and CMV-seronegative. Both conserved end residues are trimmed from each CDR3. A D gene is named only where the DNA matches it firmly.

TRBJ2-3 . TRBV27 12 ASSLELTTDTQY
TRBJ1-4 TRBD1 TRBV6-5 13 ASSTTGVLSEKLF
TRBJ2-7 TRBD1 TRBV7-9 12 ASSSRTGAGEQY
TRBJ1-1 . TRBV6-5 11 ASSWRMNTEAF
TRBJ2-7 TRBD1 TRBV7-9 14 ASSSIPGQGVREQY
TRBJ1-1 . TRBV16 16 ASSQSQGVGYWGTEAF
TRBJ2-7 TRBD1 TRBV30 11 AFGTAPGYEQY
TRBJ2-7 . TRBV5-1 11 ASSLTGSYEQY
TRBJ1-2 . TRBV18 12 ASSPLDGFYGYT
TRBJ1-1 TRBD1 TRBV29-1 11 SVGDRVNTEAF
TRBJ1-1 TRBD1 TRBV6-1 11 ASSQGVNTEAF
TRBJ1-6 TRBD1 TRBV29-1 12 SVGGTGDNSPLH
TRBJ2-3 TRBD2 TRBV7-8 19 ASSPTPRLAGGRDGTDTQY
TRBJ2-7 . TRBV15 14 ATSRDQRRGNYEQY
TRBJ1-1 . TRBV19 10 ATLLRGTEAF
TRBJ2-7 TRBD2 TRBV2 12 ATRNSGDLYEQY
TRBJ1-1 . TRBV2 12 ATNLQGADTEAF
TRBJ1-2 . TRBV29-1 14 SVASMIDSRNYGYT
TRBJ1-1 TRBD1 TRBV7-9 13 ASSDRGVMNTEAF
TRBJ1-2 TRBD1 TRBV16 13 ASSQFQQGHSGYT
TRBJ2-2 . TRBV9 14 ASSVWGGPISGELF
TRBJ2-1 TRBD2 TRBV7-3 14 ASSHHGGADYNEQF
TRBJ2-5 TRBD2 TRBV10-1 15 ASSDGTSGGAGETQY
TRBJ1-2 TRBD1 TRBV9 11 ASSTQGASGYT
TRBJ1-1 . TRBV27 12 ASTRPGMNTEAF
TRBJ2-1 . TRBV14 14 ASSQPPGVLYNEQF
TRBJ2-3 TRBD2 TRBV7-9 13 ASRPTSGVTDTQY
TRBJ2-2 . TRBV25-1 13 ASSDEDSLPGELF
TRBJ1-2 . TRBV9 14 ASSAGDGTSLRGYT
TRBJ1-1 . TRBV30 12 AWSGIQMNTEAF
TRBJ1-2 TRBD1 TRBV4-1 12 ASSQEWGQHGYT
TRBJ2-7 . TRBV20-1 9 SADGTPEQY
TRBJ2-1 TRBD2 TRBV10-3 15 AIKSSGGARSYNEQF
TRBJ1-1 . TRBV14 12 ASSRRGPATEAF
TRBJ1-6 . TRBV30 12 AWRRPGDNSPLH
TRBJ1-1 . TRBV27 15 ASSLSMPMMRNTEAF
TRBJ1-1 . TRBV6-6 11 ASRDSASAEAF
TRBJ2-2 TRBD1 TRBV7-3 12 ASSSGQRTGELF
TRBJ1-3 . TRBV10-3 13 AISESEVAGNTIY
TRBJ1-6 . TRBV5-5 13 ASSLASGVRAPLH
TRBJ2-5 . TRBV11-3 11 ASSRDSQETQY
TRBJ2-2 TRBD2 TRBV7-3 12 ASAWGGETGELF
TRBJ2-5 . TRBV9 13 ASNPHADGEETQY
TRBJ2-7 TRBD1 TRBV6-5 12 ASSKTGEPYEQY
TRBJ1-1 TRBD1 TRBV5-4 13 ASSLGGQGAVEAF
TRBJ2-1 . TRBV18 13 ASSPSEGFDNEQF
TRBJ2-7 TRBD1 TRBV28 14 ASSSLWTGEGYEQY
TRBJ2-7 TRBD1 TRBV6-5 12 ASRSTRGPYEQY
TRBJ1-1 . TRBV10-3 11 AIKAAGVTEAF
TRBJ2-2 . TRBV5-1 12 ASRLIVDTGELF
TRBJ2-1 TRBD2 TRBV7-6 15 ASSLELAGGSYNEQF
. TRBD1 TRBV4-1 13 ASSPGQGSIDEQY
TRBJ2-7 TRBD2 TRBV9 15 ASSSPGGTSGVNEQY
TRBJ1-3 . TRBV7-9 12 ASSWYSSGNTIY
TRBJ2-7 TRBD2 TRBV19 12 ASSSGRGPHEQY
TRBJ1-2 . TRBV7-9 14 ASSLRQVGNNYGYT
TRBJ1-3 . TRBV7-9 13 ASSFTTTGGNTIY
TRBJ1-1 . TRBV7-9 11 ASSLSQNTEAF
TRBJ2-1 . TRBV25-1 10 ASSGGNNEQF
TRBJ2-5 TRBD2 TRBV27 13 ASRDSGGSQEAQY